This T cell receptor (beta chain) stems from a study of naive and memory T cell subsets (dated by TCRdb to 2017 to 2019). About the study as a whole: An open-source, UMI-based TCR alpha and beta sequencing pipeline was applied to sorted naive and memory peripheral blood T cell subsets. The results of the functional CMV T cell responses matched the IgG serology results in every case. RNA was DNase-treated and reverse transcribed with TCR constant-region primers, mostly using SuperScript III.

Overall study results and their limits: In both CD4 and CD8 cells, the Gini index increased while Shannon and inverse Simpson diversity decreased from naive through CM, EM and EMRA. Clonotypes were defined as single alpha or beta chain sequences, not paired alpha/beta receptors. Naive repertoires, especially CD8, contained a few larger clonotypes, possibly memory cells re-expressing CD45RA. RNA-based TCR counts may be influenced by expression changes linked to T cell activation and differentiation. The repertoire findings for the naive and memory subsets could not be validated against a ground truth, as none was available. A power law was followed by TCR abundance, with an exponent that differed between naive and memory subsets but was consistent across the three individuals. After error correction, over 90% of naive TCR sequences appeared only once, giving much steeper abundance distributions than memory subsets.

The library was produced with UMI-ligation and nested PCR. An equimolar mix of two oligonucleotides covering both TRBC1 and TRBC2 was used as the beta constant-region primer. Four rounds of PCR, combining the SP2 primer with nested alpha and beta constant-region primers, were used to amplify the ligated cDNA. T4 RNA ligase 1 ligated a single-stranded oligonucleotide carrying the SP2 primer and a 12-nucleotide UMI to the cDNA 3' end. The ligation reaction was kept at 16 degrees C for about 20-25 hours. To avoid over-amplification, PCR2 was usually performed as a SYBR Green qPCR and halted once a predetermined threshold was reached. All purifications after the first were performed with Agencourt AMPure XP magnetic beads. Library quantification was done by Qubit, followed by a TapeStation check on which the main peak was expected at around 650 bp. The pooled libraries were sequenced on an Illumina MiSeq using v2 2x251 paired-end kits, which usually yielded roughly 1-2.2 million reads per sample. Each sample library was pooled at roughly 4.4 nM, and about 5-7% PhiX was included to improve cluster recognition. In the original analysis: FASTQ reads processed by Demultiplexor were assigned V and J genes by Decombinator through tag matching that tolerated a single base-pair mismatch. By using UMIs, Collapsinator corrected both sequencing errors and the frequency errors caused by PCR heterogeneity. TCRs were translated and CDR3s were extracted from the conserved cysteine to the FGXG phenylalanine by CDR3Translator, with non-productive sequences being flagged. Repertoires were subsampled to equal numbers of UMI-defined TCRs before Gini, Shannon entropy and inverse Simpson indices were calculated. Within the linear range, a power law was fitted by maximum likelihood to the distributions of clonotype abundance. Similar UMI counts, unique TCR numbers and clonal distributions were obtained with the pipeline and with MIGEC on one naive CD8 sample. One analysis removed from the naive repertoire any naive TCRs that were also found in any memory subset from the same donor. Repertoires were searched for about 7,300 CMV-associated CDR3 sequences compiled from VDJdb and a published dataset. The public reads were run again by TCRdb, first through fastp at Q25 and then through MiXCR, and only productive beta chains were kept. Records with the same CDR3 protein are collapsed into one entry carrying the most frequent genes and DNA. The V and J calls reflect TCRdb's pipeline rather than the authors' work. In all, the sample holds 85,000 or so distinct CDR3 sequences, and over 9% of those were seen once. The top ten constitute 0.95% to 1.5% of the sample.

From the second PCR step on, the TCR alpha and beta chain libraries were amplified in separate reactions. To determine each donor's CMV status, fresh PBMCs were stimulated overnight with CMV viral lysate, and IFNgamma production from CD4+ T cells was then assessed. Using Miltenyi beads, CD4 T cells were first positively selected, and CD8 T cells were then positively selected from the CD4-negative fraction. Cells were stained for CD3, CD4, CD8, CD45RA, CD27 and a live/dead dye and were sorted on a BD Aria II into four subsets based on CD45RA and CD27. Blood was obtained from three healthy volunteers, and the blood from each volunteer was fractionated into CD4 and CD8 T cells and subsequently into four differentiation subsets. About 110 ml of peripheral blood was drawn per donor, and PBMC were isolated by Ficoll-Paque PLUS density-gradient centrifugation. The sorted cells were lysed in RLT buffer, after which RNA was extracted using a Qiagen RNeasy kit and kept at -80 degrees C.

As regards this clonotype: Its antigen remains undetermined. Base qualities were left out, and no much larger clone turns up one base away.

From the cysteine up to the phenylalanine, the CDR3 has a length of 13 residues. This entry keeps only the CDR3 DNA: 39 bases, framed from base 1. Trimming leaves V shorter by 7 bases and J shorter by 5 bases, with the junction holding 7 bases beyond the gene matches. CDR1 and CDR2, per the germline V gene (reference sequence), are SEHNR and FQNEAQ. Recombination connected TRBV7-9 to TRBJ2-7; 8 bases in the junction line up with TRBD1. The material sequenced was naive CD8+ T cells from blood. The cell subset or site tag for this specimen amounts to: naive T cells, CD45RA high CD27+. This TCR derives from a human donor in good health. The DNA sequence follows: TGTGCCAGCACATCGGGACAGGTTCACGAGCAGTACTTC. It translates to CASTSGQVHEQYF.